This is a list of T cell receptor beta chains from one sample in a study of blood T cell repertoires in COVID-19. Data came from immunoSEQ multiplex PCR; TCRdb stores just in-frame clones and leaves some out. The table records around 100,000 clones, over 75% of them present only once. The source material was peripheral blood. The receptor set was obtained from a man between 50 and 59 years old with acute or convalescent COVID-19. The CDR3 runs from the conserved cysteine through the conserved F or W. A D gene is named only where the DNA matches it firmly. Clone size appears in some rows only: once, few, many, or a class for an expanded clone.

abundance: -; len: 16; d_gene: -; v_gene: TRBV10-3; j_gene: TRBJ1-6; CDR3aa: CAISEGQYNFNSPLHF; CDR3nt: TGTGCCATCAGTGAGGGACAGTACAACTTTAATTCACCCCTCCACTTT
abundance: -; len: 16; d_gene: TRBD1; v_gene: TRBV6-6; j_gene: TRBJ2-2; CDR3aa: CASSPLGTGNTGELFF; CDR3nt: TGTGCCAGCAGTCCTCTCGGGACAGGGAACACCGGGGAGCTGTTTTTT
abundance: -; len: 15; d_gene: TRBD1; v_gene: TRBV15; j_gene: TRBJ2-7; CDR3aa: CATSRGGTGSYEQYF; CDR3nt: TGTGCCACCAGCAGAGGAGGGACAGGATCTTACGAGCAGTACTTC
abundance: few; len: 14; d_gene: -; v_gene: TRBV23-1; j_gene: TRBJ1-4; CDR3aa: CASSQRTVGEKLFF; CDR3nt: TGCGCCAGCAGTCAACGGACAGTTGGCGAAAAACTGTTTTTT
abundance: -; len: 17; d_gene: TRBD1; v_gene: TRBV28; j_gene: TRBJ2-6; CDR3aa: CASSSGQVYSGANVLTF; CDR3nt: TGTGCCAGCAGTTCAGGACAGGTATACTCTGGGGCCAACGTCCTGACTTTC
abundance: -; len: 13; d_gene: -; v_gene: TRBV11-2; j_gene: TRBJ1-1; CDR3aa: CASSTTGRAEAFF; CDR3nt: TGTGCCAGCAGCACAACAGGGAGGGCTGAAGCTTTCTTT
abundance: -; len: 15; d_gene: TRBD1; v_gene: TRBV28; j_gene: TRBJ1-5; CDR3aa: CASSSLGTGIKPQHF; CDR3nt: TGTGCCAGCAGTTCCCTTGGGACAGGGATCAAGCCCCAGCATTTT
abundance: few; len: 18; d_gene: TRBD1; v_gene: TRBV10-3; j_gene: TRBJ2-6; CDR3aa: CAISDLRTGPSGANVLTF; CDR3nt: TGTGCCATCAGTGATCTCCGGACAGGCCCATCTGGGGCCAACGTCCTGACTTTC
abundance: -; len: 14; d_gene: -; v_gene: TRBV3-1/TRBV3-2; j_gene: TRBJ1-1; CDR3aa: CASRGGGSGTEAFF; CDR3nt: TGTGCCAGCAGGGGCGGAGGGTCGGGCACTGAAGCTTTCTTT
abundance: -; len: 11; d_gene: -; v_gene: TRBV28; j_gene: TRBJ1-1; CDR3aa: CAGAGSTEAFF; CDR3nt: TGTGCCGGCGCAGGTTCCACTGAAGCTTTCTTT
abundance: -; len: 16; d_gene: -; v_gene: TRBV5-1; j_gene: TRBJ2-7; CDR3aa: CASSLADAGSSYEQYF; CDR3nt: TGCGCCAGCAGCTTGGCAGATGCAGGGTCCTCCTACGAGCAGTACTTC
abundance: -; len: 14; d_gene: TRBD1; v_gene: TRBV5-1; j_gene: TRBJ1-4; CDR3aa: CASSVGQGGEKLFF; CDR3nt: TGCGCCAGCAGCGTGGGACAGGGCGGTGAAAAACTGTTTTTT
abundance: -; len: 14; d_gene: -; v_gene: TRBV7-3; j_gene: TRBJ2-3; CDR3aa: CASSLTQMPDTQYF; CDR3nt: TGTGCCAGCAGCTTAACGCAGATGCCAGATACGCAGTATTTT
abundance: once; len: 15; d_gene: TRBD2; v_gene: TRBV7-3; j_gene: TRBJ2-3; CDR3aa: CASGKGGGASDTQYF; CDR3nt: TGTGCCAGCGGAAAGGGCGGGGGGGCTTCAGATACGCAGTATTTT
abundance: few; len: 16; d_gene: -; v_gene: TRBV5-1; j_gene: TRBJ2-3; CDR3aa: CASSLASGGSTDTQYF; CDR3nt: TGCGCCAGCAGCTTGGCATCCGGTGGTAGCACAGATACGCAGTATTTT
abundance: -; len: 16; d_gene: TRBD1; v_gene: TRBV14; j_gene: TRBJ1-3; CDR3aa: CASSPTGADLRATIYF; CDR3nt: TGTGCCAGCAGCCCGACAGGGGCCGATCTCCGGGCCACCATATATTTT
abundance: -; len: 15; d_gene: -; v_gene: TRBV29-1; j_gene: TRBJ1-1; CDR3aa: CSVDLLGLTNTEAFF; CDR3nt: TGCAGCGTTGACCTCTTGGGACTGACGAACACTGAAGCTTTCTTT
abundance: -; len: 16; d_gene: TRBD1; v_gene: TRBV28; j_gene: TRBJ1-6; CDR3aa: CASSKTGGIWGSPLHF; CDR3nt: TGTGCCAGCAGCAAGACAGGGGGCATATGGGGTTCACCCCTCCACTTT
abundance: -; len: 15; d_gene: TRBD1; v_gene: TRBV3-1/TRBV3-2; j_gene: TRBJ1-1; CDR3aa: CASSPKTGGSTEAFF; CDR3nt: TGTGCCAGCAGCCCAAAGACAGGGGGGAGCACTGAAGCTTTCTTT
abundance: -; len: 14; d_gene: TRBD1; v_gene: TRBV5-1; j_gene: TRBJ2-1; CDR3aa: CASSPGQEFNEQFF; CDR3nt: TGCGCCAGCAGCCCTGGACAGGAATTCAATGAGCAGTTCTTC
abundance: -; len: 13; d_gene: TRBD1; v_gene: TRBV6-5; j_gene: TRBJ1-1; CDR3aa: CASSYPGTDEAFF; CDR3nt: TGTGCCAGCAGTTACCCGGGGACAGATGAAGCTTTCTTT
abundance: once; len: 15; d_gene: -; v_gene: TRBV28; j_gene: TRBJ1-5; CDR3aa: CASSFPQGPHQPQHF; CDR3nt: TGTGCCAGCAGCTTCCCGCAGGGCCCGCACCAGCCCCAGCATTTT
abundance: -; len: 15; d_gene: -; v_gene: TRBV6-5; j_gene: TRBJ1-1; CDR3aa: CASSYPGHRGTEAFF; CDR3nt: TGTGCCAGCAGTTACCCGGGACACCGCGGGACTGAAGCTTTCTTT
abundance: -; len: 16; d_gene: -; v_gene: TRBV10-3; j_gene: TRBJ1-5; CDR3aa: CAISEGQLTFNQPQHF; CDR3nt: TGTGCCATCAGTGAGGGACAGTTAACCTTTAATCAGCCCCAGCATTTT
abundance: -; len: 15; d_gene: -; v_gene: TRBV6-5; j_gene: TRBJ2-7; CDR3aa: CASTSAKTGSYEQYF; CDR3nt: TGTGCCAGCACCTCCGCCAAGACAGGCTCCTACGAGCAGTACTTC
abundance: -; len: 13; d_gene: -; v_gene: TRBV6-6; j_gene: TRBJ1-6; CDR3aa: CASSSYLRGTLHF; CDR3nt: TGTGCCAGCAGCTCCTACCTCCGAGGGACCCTCCACTTT
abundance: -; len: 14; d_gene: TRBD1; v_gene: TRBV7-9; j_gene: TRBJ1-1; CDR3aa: CASSRQGGNTEAFF; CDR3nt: TGTGCCAGCAGCCGACAGGGAGGTAACACTGAAGCTTTCTTT
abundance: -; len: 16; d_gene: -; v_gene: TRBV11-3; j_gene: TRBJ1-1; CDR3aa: CANQGGVGKAYTEAFF; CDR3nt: TGTGCCAACCAGGGTGGGGTGGGGAAAGCGTACACTGAAGCTTTCTTT
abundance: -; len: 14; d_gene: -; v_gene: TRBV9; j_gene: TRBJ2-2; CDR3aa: CASSVVGGNGELFF; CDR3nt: TGTGCCAGCAGCGTAGTAGGAGGGAACGGGGAGCTGTTTTTT
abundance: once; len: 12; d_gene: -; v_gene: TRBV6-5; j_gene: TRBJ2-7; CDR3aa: CASSNKGGQQYF; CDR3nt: TGTGCCAGCAGTAATAAGGGAGGTCAGCAGTACTTC
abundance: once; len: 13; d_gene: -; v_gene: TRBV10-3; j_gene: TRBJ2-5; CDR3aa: CAISPRGWETQYF; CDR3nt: TGTGCCATCAGCCCACGAGGGTGGGAGACCCAGTACTTC
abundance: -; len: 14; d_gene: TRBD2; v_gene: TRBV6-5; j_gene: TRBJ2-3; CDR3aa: CASLRLAPADTQYF; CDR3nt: TGTGCCAGCCTACGACTAGCGCCCGCAGATACGCAGTATTTT
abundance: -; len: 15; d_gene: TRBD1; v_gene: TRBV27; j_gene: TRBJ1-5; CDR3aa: CASSLSGQGNQPQHF; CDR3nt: TGTGCCAGCAGTTTATCGGGACAGGGTAATCAGCCCCAGCATTTT
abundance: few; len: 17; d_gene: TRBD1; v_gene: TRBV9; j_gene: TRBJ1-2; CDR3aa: CASSVGPRDRGEYGYTF; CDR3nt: TGTGCCAGCAGCGTGGGACCCCGGGACAGGGGTGAGTATGGCTACACCTTC
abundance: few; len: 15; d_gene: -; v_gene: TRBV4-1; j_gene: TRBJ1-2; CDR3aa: CASSQDGFSNYGYTF; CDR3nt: TGCGCCAGCAGCCAAGACGGTTTCTCTAACTATGGCTACACCTTC
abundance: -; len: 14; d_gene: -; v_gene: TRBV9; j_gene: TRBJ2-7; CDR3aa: CASSPYGQTYEQYF; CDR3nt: TGTGCCAGCAGCCCATATGGACAGACCTACGAGCAGTACTTC
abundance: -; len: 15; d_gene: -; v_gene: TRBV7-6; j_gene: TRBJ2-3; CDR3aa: CASSPQEQGTDTQYF; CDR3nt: TGTGCCAGCAGCCCCCAGGAACAGGGCACAGATACGCAGTATTTT
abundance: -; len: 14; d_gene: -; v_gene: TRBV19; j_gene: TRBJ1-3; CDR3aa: CASNPSGSGNTIYF; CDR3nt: TGTGCCAGTAATCCCTCCGGCTCTGGAAACACCATATATTTT
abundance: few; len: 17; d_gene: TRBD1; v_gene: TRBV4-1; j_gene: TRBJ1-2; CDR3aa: CASSQTPVDRGRDGYTF; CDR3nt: TGCGCCAGCAGCCAAACCCCCGTGGACAGGGGTCGAGATGGCTACACCTTC
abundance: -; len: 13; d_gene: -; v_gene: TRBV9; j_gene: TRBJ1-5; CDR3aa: CASSVDDSQPQHF; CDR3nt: TGTGCCAGCAGCGTGGACGACAGTCAGCCCCAGCATTTT
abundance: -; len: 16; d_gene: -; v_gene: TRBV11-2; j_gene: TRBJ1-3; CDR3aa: CASSLGGAVSGNTIYF; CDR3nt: TGTGCCAGCAGCTTAGGCGGGGCCGTCTCTGGAAACACCATATATTTT
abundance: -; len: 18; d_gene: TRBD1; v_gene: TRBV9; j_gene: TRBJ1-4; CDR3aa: CASSPFGGQGMGNEKLFF; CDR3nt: TGTGCCAGCAGCCCATTCGGGGGACAGGGGATGGGGAATGAAAAACTGTTTTTT
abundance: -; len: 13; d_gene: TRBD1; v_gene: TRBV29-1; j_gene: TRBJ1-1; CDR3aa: CSVVRDRNTEAFF; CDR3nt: TGCAGCGTTGTGCGGGACAGGAACACTGAAGCTTTCTTT
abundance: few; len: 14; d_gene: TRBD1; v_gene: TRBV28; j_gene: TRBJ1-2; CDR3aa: CASTDRGRDYGYTF; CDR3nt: TGTGCCAGCACCGACAGGGGGCGCGACTATGGCTACACCTTC
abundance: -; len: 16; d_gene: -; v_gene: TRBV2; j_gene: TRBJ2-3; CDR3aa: CASSPALGVGTDTQYF; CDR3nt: TGTGCCAGCAGCCCTGCCCTAGGGGTTGGGACAGATACGCAGTATTTT
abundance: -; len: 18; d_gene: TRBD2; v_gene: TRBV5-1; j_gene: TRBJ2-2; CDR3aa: CASSLERLAGTNTGELFF; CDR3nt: TGCGCCAGCAGCTTGGAGAGACTAGCGGGTACGAACACCGGGGAGCTGTTTTTT
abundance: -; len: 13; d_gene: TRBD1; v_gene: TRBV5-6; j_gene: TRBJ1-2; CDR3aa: CASSLGTGGGYTF; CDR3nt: TGTGCCAGCAGCTTAGGGACAGGGGGCGGCTACACCTTC
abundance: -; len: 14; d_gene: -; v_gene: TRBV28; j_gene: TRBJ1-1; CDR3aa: CASSFRVLNTEAFF; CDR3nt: TGTGCCAGCAGTTTCCGGGTTCTGAACACTGAAGCTTTCTTT
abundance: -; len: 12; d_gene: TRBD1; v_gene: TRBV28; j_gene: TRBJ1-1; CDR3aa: CASSSRTGQAFF; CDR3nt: TGTGCCAGCAGTTCAAGGACAGGGCAAGCTTTCTTT
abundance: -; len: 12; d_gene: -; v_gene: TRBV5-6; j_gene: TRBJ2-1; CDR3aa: CASSQDSYEQFF; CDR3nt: TGTGCCAGCAGCCAGGACAGCTATGAGCAGTTCTTC
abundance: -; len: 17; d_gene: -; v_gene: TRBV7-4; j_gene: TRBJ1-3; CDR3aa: CASSLGVGGIFGNTIYF; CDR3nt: TGTGCCAGCAGCTTAGGGGTAGGGGGAATTTTCGGTAACACCATATATTTT
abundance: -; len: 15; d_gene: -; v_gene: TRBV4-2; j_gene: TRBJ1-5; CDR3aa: CASSRGGTSNQPQHF; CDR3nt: TGTGCCAGCAGCCGGGGAGGGACTAGCAATCAGCCCCAGCATTTT
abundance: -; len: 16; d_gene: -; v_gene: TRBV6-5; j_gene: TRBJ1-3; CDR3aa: CASSFGRLVSGNTIYF; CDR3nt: TGTGCCAGCAGTTTTGGCAGGCTCGTCTCTGGAAACACCATATATTTT
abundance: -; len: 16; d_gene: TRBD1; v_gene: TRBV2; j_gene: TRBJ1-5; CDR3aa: CASSGGRTGSNQPQHF; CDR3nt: TGTGCCAGCAGTGGAGGGCGGACAGGGTCTAATCAGCCCCAGCATTTT
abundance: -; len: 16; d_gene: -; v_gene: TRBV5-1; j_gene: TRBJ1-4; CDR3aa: CASSLGQGGSNEKLFF; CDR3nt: TGCGCCAGCAGCTTGGGCCAAGGGGGAAGTAATGAAAAACTGTTTTTT
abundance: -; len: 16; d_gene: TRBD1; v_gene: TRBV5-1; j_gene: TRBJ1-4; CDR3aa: CASSLGQGGSNEKLFF; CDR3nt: TGCGCCAGCAGCTTGGGACAGGGTGGATCTAATGAAAAACTGTTTTTT
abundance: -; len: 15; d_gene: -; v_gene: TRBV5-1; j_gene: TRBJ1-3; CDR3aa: CASSLKPGTGNTIYF; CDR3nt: TGCGCCAGCAGCTTGAAGCCAGGGACTGGAAACACCATATATTTT